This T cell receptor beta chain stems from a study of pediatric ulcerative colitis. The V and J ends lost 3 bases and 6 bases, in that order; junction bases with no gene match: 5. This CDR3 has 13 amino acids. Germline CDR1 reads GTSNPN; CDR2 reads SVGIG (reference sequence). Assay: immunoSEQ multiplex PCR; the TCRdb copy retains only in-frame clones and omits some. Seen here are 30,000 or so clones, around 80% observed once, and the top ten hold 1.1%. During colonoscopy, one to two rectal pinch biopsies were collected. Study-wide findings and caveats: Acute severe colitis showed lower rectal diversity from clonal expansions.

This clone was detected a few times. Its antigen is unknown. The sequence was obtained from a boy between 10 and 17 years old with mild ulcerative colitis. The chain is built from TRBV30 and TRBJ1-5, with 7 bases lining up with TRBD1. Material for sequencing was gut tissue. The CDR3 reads CAWSKGAVQPQHF. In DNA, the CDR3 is TGTGCCTGGAGCAAGGGGGCGGTTCAGCCCCAGCATTTT. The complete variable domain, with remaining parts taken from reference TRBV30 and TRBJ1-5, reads SQTIHQWPATLVQPVGSPLSLECTVEGTSNPNLYWYRQAAGRGLQLLFYSVGIGQISSEVPQNLSASRPQDRQFILSSKKLLLSDSGFYLCAWSKGAVQPQHFGDGTRLSIL.